This TCR beta chain was recorded in a study of identical twins. Broader study findings: Out-of-frame alpha sequences common to twins exhibited an excess of low generation probability. Whereas memory repertoires showed no such difference, abundant cord blood beta clonotypes carried fewer insertions.

Healthy Caucasians made up all donors. Template switching created a universal primer site, and the cDNA included unique molecular identifiers. Using its own MiXCR run on the 5' RACE reads, TCRdb lists one record per CDR3 protein. Of around 670,000 distinct CDR3 sequences in the sample, approximately 6.1% were seen once. On this clonotype itself: Its matching antigen is unknown.

The CDR3 consists of 15 residues. V trimming: 8 bases; J trimming: 2 bases; junction bases outside the gene matches: 8. Germline CDR1 is SGHAT and CDR2 is FQNNGV. The TCR sequence derives from a man younger than 30 in good health. J is TRBJ2-1 and V is TRBV11-2; 8 positions agree with TRBD2. Sequencing was done on a sample of naive T cells sorted from blood. As DNA, the CDR3 is TGTGCCAGCCGAGATGCGGGAGGCACCTACAATGAGCAGTTCTTC. Its protein product is CASRDAGGTYNEQFF.